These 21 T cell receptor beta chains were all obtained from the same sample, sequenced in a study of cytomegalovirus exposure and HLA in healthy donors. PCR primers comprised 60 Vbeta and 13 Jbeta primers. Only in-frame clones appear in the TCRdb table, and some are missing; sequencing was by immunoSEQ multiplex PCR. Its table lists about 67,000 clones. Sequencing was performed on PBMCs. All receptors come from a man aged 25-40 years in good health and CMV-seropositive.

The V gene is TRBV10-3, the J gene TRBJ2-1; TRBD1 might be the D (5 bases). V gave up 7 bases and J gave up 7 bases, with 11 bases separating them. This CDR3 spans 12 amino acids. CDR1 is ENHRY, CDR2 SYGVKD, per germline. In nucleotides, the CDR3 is TGTGCCATCAAAGACAGTGGGAATGAGCAGTTCTTC. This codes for CAIKDSGNEQFF.

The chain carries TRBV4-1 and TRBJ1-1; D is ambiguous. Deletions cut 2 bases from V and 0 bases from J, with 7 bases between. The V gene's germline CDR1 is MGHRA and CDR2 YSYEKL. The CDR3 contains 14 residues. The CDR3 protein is CASSQTLLNTEAFF. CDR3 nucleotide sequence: TGCGCCAGCAGCCAAACGCTACTGAACACTGAAGCTTTCTTT.

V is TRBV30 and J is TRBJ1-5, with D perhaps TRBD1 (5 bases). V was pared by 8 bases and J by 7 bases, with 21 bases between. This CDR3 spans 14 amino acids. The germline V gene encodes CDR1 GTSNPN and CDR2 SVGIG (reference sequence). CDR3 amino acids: CAIETGGEGQPQHF. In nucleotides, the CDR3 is TGTGCCATCGAAACCGGGGGAGAGGGGCAGCCCCAGCATTTT.

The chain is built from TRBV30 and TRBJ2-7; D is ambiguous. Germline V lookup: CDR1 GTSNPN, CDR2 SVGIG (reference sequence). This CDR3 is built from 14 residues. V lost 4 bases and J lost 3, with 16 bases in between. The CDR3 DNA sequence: TGTGCCTGGACCAGCGATAGTTTAGGCTACGAGCAGTACTTC. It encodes CAWTSDSLGYEQYF.

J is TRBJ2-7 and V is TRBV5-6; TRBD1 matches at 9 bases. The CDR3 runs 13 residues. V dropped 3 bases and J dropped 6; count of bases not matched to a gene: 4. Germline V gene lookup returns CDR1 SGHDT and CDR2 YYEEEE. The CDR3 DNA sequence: TGTGCCAGCAGCTGGACAGGGGTTCTCGAGCAGTACTTC. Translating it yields CASSWTGVLEQYF.

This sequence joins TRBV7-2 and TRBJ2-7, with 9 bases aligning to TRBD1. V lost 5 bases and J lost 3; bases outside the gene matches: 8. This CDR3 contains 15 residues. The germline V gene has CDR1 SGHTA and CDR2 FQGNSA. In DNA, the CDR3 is TGTGCCAGCAGCCTTCAGGGACAGGGAATCTACGAGCAGTACTTC. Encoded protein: CASSLQGQGIYEQYF.

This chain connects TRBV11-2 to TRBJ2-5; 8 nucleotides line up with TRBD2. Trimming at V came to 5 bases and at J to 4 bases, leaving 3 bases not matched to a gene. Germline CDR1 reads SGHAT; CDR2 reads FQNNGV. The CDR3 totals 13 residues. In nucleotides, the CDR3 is TGTGCCAGCAGCGGGACTAGGCCAGAGACCCAGTACTTC. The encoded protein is CASSGTRPETQYF.

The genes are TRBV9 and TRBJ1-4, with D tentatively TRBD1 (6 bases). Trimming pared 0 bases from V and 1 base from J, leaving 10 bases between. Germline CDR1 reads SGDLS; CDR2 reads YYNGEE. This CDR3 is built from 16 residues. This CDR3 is CASSVGRGGTNEKLFF. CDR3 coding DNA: TGTGCCAGCAGCGTAGGACGAGGGGGAACTAATGAAAAACTGTTTTTT.

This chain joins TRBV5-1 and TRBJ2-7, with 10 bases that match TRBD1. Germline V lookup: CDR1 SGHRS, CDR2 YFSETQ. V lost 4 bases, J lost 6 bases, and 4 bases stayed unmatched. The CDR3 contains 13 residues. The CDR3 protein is CASSLTGGLEQYF. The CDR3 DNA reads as TGCGCCAGCAGCCTGACAGGGGGCCTCGAGCAGTACTTC.

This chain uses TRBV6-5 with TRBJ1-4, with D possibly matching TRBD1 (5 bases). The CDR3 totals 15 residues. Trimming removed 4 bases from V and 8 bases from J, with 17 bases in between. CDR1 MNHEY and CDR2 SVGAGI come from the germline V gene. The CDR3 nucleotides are TGTGCCAGCAGTTCGTTAACAGGCCTAAGGGAAAAACTGTTTTTT. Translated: CASSSLTGLREKLFF.

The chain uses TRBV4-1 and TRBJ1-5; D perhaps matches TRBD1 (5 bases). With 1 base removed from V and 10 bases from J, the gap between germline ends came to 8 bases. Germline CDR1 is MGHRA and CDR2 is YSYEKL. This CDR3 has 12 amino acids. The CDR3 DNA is TGCGCCAGCAGCCAAGGGGGGGAACCCCAGCATTTT. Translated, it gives CASSQGGEPQHF.

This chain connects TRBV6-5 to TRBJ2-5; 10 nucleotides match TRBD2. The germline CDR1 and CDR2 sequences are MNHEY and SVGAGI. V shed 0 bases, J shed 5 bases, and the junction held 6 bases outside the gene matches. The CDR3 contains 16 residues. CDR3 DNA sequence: TGTGCCAGCAGTTACTCAGCGGGAGGGCCGGGGGAGACCCAGTACTTC. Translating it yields CASSYSAGGPGETQYF.

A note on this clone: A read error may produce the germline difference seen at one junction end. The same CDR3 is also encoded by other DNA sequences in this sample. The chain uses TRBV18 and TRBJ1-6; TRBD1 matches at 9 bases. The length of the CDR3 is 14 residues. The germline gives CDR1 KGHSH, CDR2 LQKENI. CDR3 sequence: CASRPGTGNSPLHF. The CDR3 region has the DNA TGTGCCAGTCGGCCCGGGACAGGGAATTCACCCCTACACTTT.

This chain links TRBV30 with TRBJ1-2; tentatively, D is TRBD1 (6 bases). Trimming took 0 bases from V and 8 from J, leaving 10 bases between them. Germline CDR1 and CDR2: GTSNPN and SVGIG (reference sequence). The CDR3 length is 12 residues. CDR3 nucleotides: TGTGCCTGGAGTGTTAAAGGGGGAGGCTACACCTTC. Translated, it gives CAWSVKGGGYTF.

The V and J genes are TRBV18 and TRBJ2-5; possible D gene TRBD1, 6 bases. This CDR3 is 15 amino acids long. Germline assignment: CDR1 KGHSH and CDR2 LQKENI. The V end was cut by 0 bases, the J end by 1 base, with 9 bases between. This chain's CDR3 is CASSPPGAAQETQYF. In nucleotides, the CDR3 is TGTGCCAGCTCACCACCGGGGGCAGCCCAAGAGACCCAGTACTTC. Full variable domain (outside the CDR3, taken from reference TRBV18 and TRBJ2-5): NAGVMQNPRHLVRRRGQEARLRCSPMKGHSHVYWYRQLPEEGLKFMVYLQKENIIDESGMPKERFSAEFPKEGPSILRIQQVVRGDSAAYFCASSPPGAAQETQYFGPGTRLLVL.

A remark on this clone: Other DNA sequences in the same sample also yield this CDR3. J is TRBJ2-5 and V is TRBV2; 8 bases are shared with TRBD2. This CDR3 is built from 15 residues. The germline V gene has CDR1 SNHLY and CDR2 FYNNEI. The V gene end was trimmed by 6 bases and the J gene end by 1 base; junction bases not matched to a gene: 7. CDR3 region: CASRTSEITQETQYF. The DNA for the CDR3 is TGTGCCAGCAGGACTAGCGAGATTACCCAAGAGACCCAGTACTTC.

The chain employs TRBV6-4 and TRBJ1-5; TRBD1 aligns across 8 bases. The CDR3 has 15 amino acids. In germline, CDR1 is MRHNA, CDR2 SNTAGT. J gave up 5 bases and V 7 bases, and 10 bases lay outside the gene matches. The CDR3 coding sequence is TGTGCCAGCATCCGACAGGGGCACAGGGATCAGCCCCAGCATTTT. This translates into CASIRQGHRDQPQHF.

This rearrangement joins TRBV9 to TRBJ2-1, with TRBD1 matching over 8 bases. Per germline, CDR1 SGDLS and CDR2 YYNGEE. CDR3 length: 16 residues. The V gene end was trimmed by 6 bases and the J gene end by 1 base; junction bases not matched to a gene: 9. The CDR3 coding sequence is TGTGCCAGCACCAGGTCCGGACAGGGTTCCTACAATGAGCAGTTCTTC. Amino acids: CASTRSGQGSYNEQFF.

In DNA, the CDR3 is TGTGCCAGCAGTGATCAGGGGCAGGTACTGGTGACTGAAGCTTTCTTT. As protein: CASSDQGQVLVTEAFF. This chain joins TRBV2 and TRBJ1-1, with D possibly matching TRBD1 (6 bases). Per the germline V gene, CDR1 is SNHLY and CDR2 is FYNNEI. Trimming removed 3 bases from V and 5 bases from J, with 19 bases in between. The CDR3 has 16 amino acids.

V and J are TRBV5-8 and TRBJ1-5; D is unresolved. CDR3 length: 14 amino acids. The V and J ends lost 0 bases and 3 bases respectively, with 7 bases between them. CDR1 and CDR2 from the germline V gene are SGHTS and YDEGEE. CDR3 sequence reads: CASSLGGINQPQHF. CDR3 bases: TGTGCCAGCAGCTTGGGAGGGATCAATCAGCCCCAGCATTTT. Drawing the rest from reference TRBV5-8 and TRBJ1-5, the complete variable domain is EAGVTQSPTHLIKTRGQQATLRCSPISGHTSVYWYQQALGLGLQFLLWYDEGEERNRGNFPPRFSGRQFPNYSSELNVNALELEDSALYLCASSLGGINQPQHFGDGTRLSIL.

Written as DNA, the CDR3 is TGTGCAGGCGAGGGACAGGGGAGTGAAAAACTGTTTTTT. Protein sequence: CAGEGQGSEKLFF. V gene TRBV30 combines with J gene TRBJ1-4; 10 bases fit TRBD1. The CDR3 is 13 residues long. CDR1 is GTSNPN, CDR2 SVGIG, per germline (reference sequence).